This note documents a single T cell receptor (beta chain) sequence. The antigen remains unidentified. 13 Jbeta primers and 60 Vbeta primers were used for the PCR. Here immunoSEQ multiplex PCR was the method, and the copy in TCRdb shows in-frame clones only, minus some. Here the sample spans roughly 100,000 clones, approximately 70% being singletons. The sample is drawn from a study of cytomegalovirus exposure and HLA in healthy donors. Whole-study context: In an earlier analysis, around 100 million unique TCR beta sequences were found from about 190 million T cells. Most donors, just over 80% of over 300 genotyped, fell in the Caucasian-associated ancestry cluster.

All donors participated as healthy donors of bone marrow. After removal of 6 bases from V and 5 bases from J, the junction contained 13 bases not matched to a gene. Germline V lookup: CDR1 SGHRS, CDR2 YFSETQ. CDR3 length: 15 amino acids. General study results and limits: Reports indicated that the classifier achieved high specificity and sensitivity in diagnosing cytomegalovirus status.

The chain employs TRBV5-1 and TRBJ2-7, with 8 bases identical to TRBD2. Sequencing was done on a sample of PBMCs. The sequence derives from a man aged 40-50 years in good health and CMV-seropositive. The CDR3: CASTTGGRAWDEQYF. CDR3 DNA: TGCGCCAGCACCACGGGAGGGAGGGCTTGGGACGAGCAGTACTTC.